One sample yielded the 27 T cell receptor beta chains listed below, sequenced in a study of cytomegalovirus exposure and HLA in healthy donors (dated by TCRdb to the late 2010s). The library relied on the immunoSEQ multiplex PCR assay. For the multiplex PCR, a mixture combining 60 forward primers for TCR Vbeta segments and 13 reverse primers for TCR Jbeta segments was used. TCRdb took over this immuneACCESS table, retaining in-frame rearrangements with V and J assigned. Such tables are incomplete; in checked studies, under half of the missing clones stem from an unresolved V gene, and the remainder is unexplained. This sample lists a few hundred thousand clones; about 86% were detected once. The ten top clones hold almost 8% of the sample. Sequences were obtained from PBMCs. Receptor source: a woman aged 55-69 years in good health and CMV-seropositive.

The J gene is TRBJ2-1, the V gene TRBV5-6, with 11 positions matching TRBD2. After removal of 2 bases from V and 3 bases from J, the junction contained 4 bases not matched to a gene. Germline V lookup: CDR1 SGHDT, CDR2 YYEEEE. The CDR3 runs to 16 residues. In DNA, the CDR3 is TGTGCCAGCAGCTTTGGGACTAGCGGAAACTACAATGAGCAGTTCTTC. It codes for CASSFGTSGNYNEQFF.

This rearrangement joins TRBV10-2 to TRBJ2-7; 7 positions agree with TRBD1. Losses at the gene ends were 4 bases for V and 3 bases for J; bases not matched to a gene: 3. The CDR3 is made up of 13 amino acids. Germline-derived CDR1 and CDR2 are WSHSY and SAAADI. The CDR3 reads CASSGGTVYEQYF. CDR3 in DNA: TGCGCCAGCAGTGGGGGGACAGTCTACGAGCAGTACTTC.

The V and J genes are TRBV27 and TRBJ2-7, with 7 bases matching TRBD1. Germline V gives CDR1 MNHEY, CDR2 SMNVEV (reference sequence). The CDR3 contains 15 residues. V was pared by 0 bases and J by 1 base, with 3 bases of the junction left unmatched. CDR3: CASSLSGGHSYEQYF. In nucleotides, the CDR3 is TGTGCCAGCAGTTTATCAGGGGGCCATTCCTACGAGCAGTACTTC.

The chain recombines TRBV5-1 with TRBJ2-7, with 8 bases that match TRBD2. The trim removed 4 bases at V and 7 bases at J, leaving 10 bases unmatched. This CDR3 contains 14 residues. Germline CDR1 and CDR2: SGHRS and YFSETQ. The CDR3 protein is CASSPGLGTFEQYF. The CDR3 nucleotides read TGCGCCAGCAGCCCGGGACTAGGGACTTTTGAGCAGTACTTC.

The CDR3 here is CASSEHGQGYGYTF. As DNA, the CDR3 is TGTGCCAGCAGTGAACACGGACAGGGCTATGGCTACACCTTC. J is TRBJ1-2 and V is TRBV6-4; 8 nucleotides match TRBD1. Germline trimming cut 3 bases from V and 4 bases from J; bases unmatched to any gene: 4. In germline, CDR1 is MRHNA, CDR2 SNTAGT. The CDR3 is 14 amino acids.

V and J are TRBV19 and TRBJ1-1, with D possibly matching TRBD1 (5 bases). CDR1 and CDR2 from the germline V gene are LNHDA and SQIVND (reference sequence). V was cut by 6 bases and J by 1 base, with 9 bases left in between. The CDR3 contains 13 residues. The CDR3 coding sequence is TGTGCCAGTAGGGGGCAGCCGAACACTGAAGCTTTCTTT. This encodes CASRGQPNTEAFF.

This clone was picked up a small number of times. This chain links TRBV5-1 with TRBJ2-5, with TRBD2 as a possible D gene (6 bases). The ends were cut back, 5 bases at V and 0 bases at J, with 14 bases in the middle. Germline assignment: CDR1 SGHRS and CDR2 YFSETQ. CDR3 length: 15 residues. CDR3 residues: CASRLALANQETQYF. CDR3 in DNA: TGCGCCAGCAGGTTAGCACTAGCAAACCAAGAGACCCAGTACTTC.

The chain carries TRBV5-1 and TRBJ1-5; D not resolved. The CDR3 contains 13 residues. Germline lookup yields CDR1 SGHRS and CDR2 YFSETQ. Trimming left V 4 bases short and J 8 bases short, with 13 bases between. The CDR3: CASSPLPSEPQHF. CDR3 nucleotide sequence: TGCGCCAGCAGCCCCCTACCTTCGGAGCCCCAGCATTTT.

The chain couples TRBV6-5 to TRBJ2-2; 7 bases are a match to TRBD1. The germline V gene encodes CDR1 MNHEY and CDR2 SVGAGI. The CDR3 sequence is 15 residues long. V lost 3 bases, J lost 4 bases, and 5 bases stayed unmatched. In DNA form, the CDR3 reads TGTGCCAGCAGTTATCGATCAGGGGGCACCGGGGAGCTGTTTTTT. This codes for CASSYRSGGTGELFF.

The gene calls are TRBV10-2 and TRBJ2-1; 11 bases agree with TRBD2. The CDR3 is 19 residues long. The junction had 20 bases not matched to a gene; V was cut back by 6 bases and J by 7 bases. CDR1 and CDR2 from the germline V gene are WSHSY and SAAADI. This CDR3 is CASSPRGTSGTRIRNEQFF. In nucleotides, the CDR3 is TGCGCCAGCAGCCCCAGGGGGACTAGCGGTACCAGAATTAGGAATGAGCAGTTCTTC.

In DNA form, the CDR3 reads TGTGCCAGCAGTTTTCGGGGGGAGGTTGGAAACACCATATATTTT. Translating it yields CASSFRGEVGNTIYF. The chain links TRBV28 to TRBJ1-3; TRBD1 might be the D (5 bases). The germline V and J ends were trimmed by 3 bases and 3 bases, with 12 bases remaining between them. The CDR3 has 15 residues. Germline CDR1 is MDHEN and CDR2 is SYDVKM.

The rearrangement joins TRBV20-1 to TRBJ2-7, with TRBD2 identical over 7 bases. Germline values: CDR1 DFQATT, CDR2 SNEGSKA (reference sequence). This CDR3 is built from 9 residues. The CDR3 here is CRPSSGKYF. The CDR3 DNA reads TGCAGACCCTCGAGCGGGAAGTACTTC.

This chain connects TRBV30 to TRBJ1-1; D remains ambiguous. V dropped 3 bases and J dropped 7 bases, with 15 bases sitting between them. The germline CDR1 and CDR2 sequences are GTSNPN and SVGIG (reference sequence). This CDR3 contains 13 residues. CDR3 protein: CAWRPHVSGEAFF. CDR3 coding DNA: TGTGCCTGGAGACCCCATGTTAGCGGTGAAGCTTTCTTT.

This chain joins TRBV7-3 and TRBJ2-1, with 8 bases fitting TRBD2. Trimming at V came to 3 bases and at J to 1 base, leaving 5 bases not matched to a gene. Germline CDR1 reads SGHTA; CDR2 reads FQGTGA. The CDR3 loop spans 16 amino acids. CDR3 bases: TGTGCCAGCAGCTTCAGGGCGGGAGGTTCCTACAATGAGCAGTTCTTC. It codes for CASSFRAGGSYNEQFF. Full variable domain (missing parts from reference TRBV7-3 and TRBJ2-1): GAGVSQTPSNKVTEKGKYVELRCDPISGHTALYWYRQSLGQGPEFLIYFQGTGAADDSGLPNDRFFAVRPEGSVSTLKIQRTERGDSAVYLCASSFRAGGSYNEQFFGPGTRLTVL.

V is TRBV5-1 and J is TRBJ1-6; 8 bases line up with TRBD1. Per germline, CDR1 SGHRS and CDR2 YFSETQ. This CDR3 contains 14 residues. V was clipped by 5 bases and J by 8 bases; unmatched bases: 6. Here the CDR3 reads CASRDRQGYSPLHF. The CDR3 nucleotides are TGCGCCAGCAGGGACCGACAGGGGTATTCACCCCTCCACTTT.

This clone was counted only a few times. V is TRBV7-6 and J is TRBJ2-1; TRBD2 matches 9 bases. Per the germline V gene, CDR1 is SGHVS and CDR2 is FNYEAQ. The V gene end was trimmed by 0 bases and the J gene end by 6 bases; junction bases not matched to a gene: 24. The CDR3 has 22 residues. The DNA of the CDR3 is TGTGCCAGCAGCTTAGCGAAGGTAAATAGCGGGAGAATCGAGCGGATTACCAATGAGCAGTTCTTC. Its protein product is CASSLAKVNSGRIERITNEQFF.

V and J are TRBV5-6 and TRBJ2-5; TRBD1 is a possible D gene (6 bases). V lost 4 bases and J lost 2, with 15 bases in between. This CDR3 contains 15 residues. Germline lookup yields CDR1 SGHDT and CDR2 YYEEEE. CDR3 amino acids: CASSLYGTLQETQYF. As DNA, the CDR3 is TGTGCCAGCAGCCTCTACGGGACATTACAAGAGACCCAGTACTTC.

This clone has only one observation. This sequence joins TRBV5-6 and TRBJ1-2; TRBD1 agrees at 7 bases. The junction had 6 bases not matched to a gene; V was cut back by 0 bases and J by 4 bases. The germline V gene encodes CDR1 SGHDT and CDR2 YYEEEE. The CDR3 runs to 15 residues. The CDR3 DNA follows: TGTGCCAGCAGCTTGGTACAAGGGGGCTTCTATGGCTACACCTTC. Its translation: CASSLVQGGFYGYTF.

This chain links TRBV10-3 with TRBJ1-2, with 9 bases identical to TRBD1. The ends lost 0 bases at V and 6 bases at J; junction bases unmatched: 11. The CDR3 is made up of 17 amino acids. Germline CDR1 and CDR2: ENHRY and SYGVKD. The CDR3: CAISESKSGQGIHGYTF. CDR3 sequence (DNA): TGTGCCATCAGTGAGTCGAAGTCGGGACAGGGCATTCATGGCTACACCTTC.

In this sample, this clone turned up once. DNA of the CDR3: TGCGCCAGCAGCCAAGGTAGCGGGGGGTCCAATGAGCAGTTCTTC. Amino acids: CASSQGSGGSNEQFF. V and J are TRBV4-1 and TRBJ2-1; TRBD2 agrees at 10 bases. Trimming took 1 base from V and 6 from J; bases not matched to a gene: 3. The CDR3 loop spans 15 amino acids. CDR1 and CDR2 from the germline V gene are MGHRA and YSYEKL.

This chain uses TRBV29-1 with TRBJ2-3, with 8 nucleotides matching TRBD1. The J segment lost 4 bases and the V segment lost 5 bases, leaving 5 bases of the junction unmatched. The CDR3 runs to 13 residues. The germline CDR1 and CDR2 sequences are SQVTM and ANQGSEA. CDR3 protein: CSVLTGDSDTQYF. CDR3 DNA: TGCAGCGTTTTGACAGGGGATTCAGATACGCAGTATTTT.

This chain uses TRBV28 with TRBJ2-7; the D is unclear. CDR1 is MDHEN, CDR2 SYDVKM, per germline. There are 12 residues in the CDR3. Trimming left V 8 bases short and J 1 base short, with 9 bases between. DNA of the CDR3: TGTGCCAGCGGAACGACTTCCTACGAGCAGTACTTC. Amino acid sequence: CASGTTSYEQYF.

The gene calls are TRBV18 and TRBJ2-5; 7 nucleotides line up with TRBD2. The J call is in doubt because the DNA end fits TRBJ2-7 better. Germline lookup yields CDR1 KGHSH and CDR2 LQKENI. The CDR3 length is 18 residues. This CDR3 is CASSPLTLLSGNGGEQYF. CDR3 nucleotide sequence: TGTGCCAGCTCACCACTAACCCTACTAAGCGGGAACGGAGGCGAGCAGTACTTC.

This chain connects TRBV9 to TRBJ2-3; D is perhaps TRBD2 (6 bases). The CDR3 is 16 amino acids. V was pared by 4 bases and J by 3 bases, with 18 bases between. The germline V gene has CDR1 SGDLS and CDR2 YYNGEE. The CDR3 region has the DNA TGTGCCAGCAGCCCCAAGACTAGTTCTGTTACAGATACGCAGTATTTT. Translating it yields CASSPKTSSVTDTQYF.

A few counts support this clone. The chain has TRBV11-2 and TRBJ1-1, with a tentative D call TRBD1 (6 bases). V dropped 5 bases and J dropped 0 bases, with 13 bases sitting between them. The CDR3 runs 15 residues. Germline CDR1 reads SGHAT; CDR2 reads FQNNGV. CDR3 in amino acids: CASSQTGIMNTEAFF. The CDR3 DNA sequence: TGTGCCAGCAGCCAGACAGGTATCATGAACACTGAAGCTTTCTTT.

The rearrangement joins TRBV28 to TRBJ1-5; D remains unclear. V was shortened by 3 bases and J by 5 bases, with 8 bases between the two germline ends. Germline V gene lookup returns CDR1 MDHEN and CDR2 SYDVKM. This CDR3 is built from 13 residues. The CDR3 sequence is CASSLAGDQPQHF. The CDR3 DNA reads TGTGCCAGCAGTTTGGCCGGAGATCAGCCCCAGCATTTT.

CDR3 coding DNA: TGTGCTAGTGGTCCCCACGGACTGGGGGGCACTGAAGCTTTCTTT. This encodes CASGPHGLGGTEAFF. This sequence joins TRBV12-5 and TRBJ1-1; TRBD1 is a possible D gene (5 bases). The CDR3 spans 15 residues. V shed 5 bases and J shed 4 bases, with 17 bases lying between them. Germline V lookup: CDR1 LGHNT, CDR2 FRNRAP. The full variable domain, its missing parts supplied by reference TRBV12-5 and TRBJ1-1, is DARVTQTPRHKVTEMGQEVTMRCQPILGHNTVFWYRQTMMQGLELLAYFRNRAPLDDSGMPKDRFSAEMPDATLATLKIQPSEPRDSAVYFCASGPHGLGGTEAFFGQGTRLTVV.